This TCR beta chain is from a study of vaccination and CD4 T cells after COVID-19. With the Oncomine TCR Beta short-read assay, DNA from cultured CD4+ T cells was sequenced. Genomic DNA was isolated from cultured CD4+ T cells. From the PCR reads, TCRdb called clonotypes with MiXCR, one entry per CDR3 protein. This table has some 7,000 distinct CDR3 sequences, roughly a third appearing once. CDR1 is MNHEY, CDR2 SMNVEV, per germline (reference sequence). Losses at the gene ends were 3 bases for V and 5 bases for J; bases not matched to a gene: 12. The CDR3 has 16 residues. In its sample, this clonotype ranks as medium-sized. The antigen is undetermined. Treatment in this sample: roughly nine-day PBMC culture with coronavirus spike peptide pools or control peptides (ViraFEST assay). CD4+ T cells that came from the unexposed donor were collected before the COVID-19 pandemic (2011-2018).

The sequenced material came from CD4+ T cells from blood, cultured in vitro. The clonotype was recovered from a human donor in good health. The rearrangement uses TRBV27 and TRBJ2-7; TRBD1 matches 8 bases. The CDR3 spells CASSLPGTGRWDEQYF. Here the CDR3 DNA reads TGTGCCAGCAGTTTGCCCGGGACAGGTCGGTGGGACGAGCAGTACTTC.